This entry lists 22 T cell receptor beta chains sequenced from one sample in a study of blood T cell repertoires in COVID-19. Clones were read by immunoSEQ multiplex PCR, and TCRdb kept only the in-frame ones, dropping some. Found here are approximately 190,000 clones, about 81% of them singletons; the top ten hold 13% to 15%. The sequenced sample consisted of peripheral blood. The receptor set was obtained from a man aged 25 to 45 with active or convalescent COVID-19.

The chain uses TRBV4-1 and TRBJ2-2, with D perhaps matching TRBD1 (5 bases). The V and J ends lost 1 base and 5 bases respectively, with 17 bases between them. CDR3 length: 17 amino acids. CDR1 and CDR2 (germline): MGHRA, YSYEKL. CDR3 DNA sequence: TGCGCCAGCAGCCAAGGAAGTGTGGGGCTGCGGACCGGGGAGCTGTTTTTT. Translating it yields CASSQGSVGLRTGELFF.

This chain joins TRBV4-3 and TRBJ1-1; 7 bases agree with TRBD1. The germline V gene encodes CDR1 LGHNA and CDR2 YSLEER. This CDR3 is built from 13 residues. J lost 6 bases, V lost 3 bases, and 4 bases had no gene match. The CDR3 region is CASSHNRGAEAFF. The CDR3 nucleotides are TGCGCCAGCAGCCACAACAGGGGCGCTGAAGCTTTCTTT.

In this sample, this clone turned up many times. The V and J genes are TRBV4-1 and TRBJ1-2; 7 nucleotides line up with TRBD1. Germline V gene sequence: CDR1 MGHRA, CDR2 YSYEKL. This CDR3 has 17 residues. The trim removed 0 bases at V and 0 bases at J, leaving 7 bases unmatched. As DNA, the CDR3 is TGCGCCAGCAGCCAAGACGCGGGGCAGGGGGCTAACTATGGCTACACCTTC. This gives the protein CASSQDAGQGANYGYTF.

The gene calls are TRBV6-5 and TRBJ2-7; 8 bases agree with TRBD2. Germline lookup yields CDR1 MNHEY and CDR2 SVGAGI. CDR3 length equals 13 residues. V was pared by 9 bases and J by 4 bases, with 8 bases of the junction left unmatched. CDR3 sequence reads: CASLSGAPYEQYV. The CDR3 DNA is TGTGCCAGTCTTAGCGGGGCCCCGTACGAGCAGTACGTC.

Remarks on this clone: A junction boundary mismatches the germline segment, possibly from a read error. This sequence joins TRBV6-1 and TRBJ1-4; 11 positions agree with TRBD1. There are 19 residues in the CDR3. CDR1 MNHNS and CDR2 SASEGT come from the germline V gene. CDR3 sequence: CASREGQGALWSANEKLFF. DNA of the CDR3: TGTGCCAGCAGGGAAGGACAGGGGGCACTTTGGTCGGCTAATGAAAAACTGTTTTTT.

The J gene is TRBJ1-2, the V gene TRBV6-5; 10 bases are shared with TRBD1. This CDR3 region has 15 residues. The germline gives CDR1 MNHEY, CDR2 SVGAGI. V dropped 7 bases and J dropped 4; count of bases not matched to a gene: 9. This chain's CDR3 is CASTNTRTGGYGYTF. In nucleotides, the CDR3 is TGTGCCAGCACCAATACCCGGACAGGGGGCTATGGCTACACCTTC.

The chain recombines TRBV10-3 with TRBJ2-3; 15 bases agree with TRBD2. The CDR3 consists of 16 residues. V shed 8 bases, J shed 4 bases, and the junction held 7 bases outside the gene matches. Germline CDR1 ENHRY, CDR2 SYGVKD. For the CDR3, the DNA is TGTGCCATCGGGCGGACTAGCGGGGGGGCATCAGATACGCAGTATTTT. Its translation is CAIGRTSGGASDTQYF.

V is TRBV25-1 and J is TRBJ1-1; perhaps TRBD1 as D (5 bases). Trimming cost V 2 bases and J 4 bases, with 8 bases left between them. The CDR3 sequence is 13 residues long. Germline V gene sequence: CDR1 MGHDK, CDR2 SYGVNS. CDR3 sequence (DNA): TGTGCCAGCAGTGAAGGAGGGACCACTGAAGCTTTCTTT. Translating gives CASSEGGTTEAFF.

The chain has TRBV30 and TRBJ2-2; 9 nucleotides align to TRBD2. V trimming: 1 base; J trimming: 3 bases; junction bases outside the gene matches: 6. CDR3 length equals 16 residues. Germline CDR1 is GTSNPN and CDR2 is SVGIG (reference sequence). CDR3 in DNA: TGTGCCTGGAGTGCCGGGACTAGCCCCGACACCGGGGAGCTGTTTTTT. Its protein product is CAWSAGTSPDTGELFF.

This chain links TRBV3-1 (or the pseudogene TRBV3-2) with TRBJ2-1, with TRBD1 identical over 9 bases. The trim removed 4 bases at V and 6 bases at J, leaving 10 bases unmatched. Germline V lookup: CDR1 LGHDT, CDR2 YNNKEL (reference sequence). This CDR3 is built from 16 residues. The CDR3: CASSRDRVLEGNEQFF. The CDR3 nucleotides are TGTGCCAGCAGCCGGGACAGGGTCCTAGAGGGCAATGAGCAGTTCTTC.

This rearrangement joins TRBV3-1 (or the pseudogene TRBV3-2) to TRBJ1-3; 8 bases match TRBD1. This CDR3 region has 16 residues. V trimming: 2 bases; J trimming: 4 bases; junction bases outside the gene matches: 7. CDR1 LGHDT and CDR2 YNNKEL come from the germline V gene (reference sequence). CDR3 in DNA: TGTGCCAGCAGCCAACCCTGGACAGGGAACGGAAACACCATATATTTT. Translation gives CASSQPWTGNGNTIYF.

The J gene is TRBJ1-3, the V gene TRBV18; D gene ambiguous. Germline CDR1 KGHSH, CDR2 LQKENI. Trimming removed 3 bases at V and 4 bases at J, with 13 bases between. The CDR3 has 15 amino acids. The CDR3 DNA sequence: TGTGCCAGCTCACCGTTAGACACCCGCGGAAACACCATATATTTT. Its protein is CASSPLDTRGNTIYF. Together with reference TRBV18 and TRBJ1-3, the CDR3 gives the full variable domain: NAGVMQNPRHLVRRRGQEARLRCSPMKGHSHVYWYRQLPEEGLKFMVYLQKENIIDESGMPKERFSAEFPKEGPSILRIQQVVRGDSAAYFCASSPLDTRGNTIYFGEGSWLTVV.

The chain's CDR3 is CASSYGLDRDQYF. The CDR3 DNA reads as TGTGCCAGCAGTTACGGGTTAGATCGGGACCAGTACTTC. The chain uses TRBV6-2 or TRBV6-3 and TRBJ2-5, with D possibly matching TRBD2 (5 bases). This CDR3 region has 13 residues. Trimming cost V 2 bases and J 10 bases, with 14 bases left between them. Germline assignment: CDR1 MNHEY and CDR2 SVGEGT.

J is TRBJ1-2 and V is TRBV7-9; 9 nucleotides line up with TRBD1. Losses at the gene ends were 4 bases for V and 8 bases for J; bases not matched to a gene: 5. This CDR3 is built from 13 residues. Germline CDR1 and CDR2: SEHNR and FQNEAQ (reference sequence). The CDR3, as DNA: TGTGCCAGCAGCTCGGGACAGGGTAACGGCTACACCTTC. It specifies CASSSGQGNGYTF.

J is TRBJ2-2 and V is TRBV29-1; D ambiguous. CDR1 is SQVTM and CDR2 is ANQGSEA in the germline V gene. The CDR3 has 14 amino acids. Trimming took 4 bases from V and 4 from J, leaving 13 bases between them. CDR3 in amino acids: CSVGNTITTGELFF. CDR3 nucleotides: TGCAGCGTTGGTAACACGATTACCACCGGGGAGCTGTTTTTT.

This chain links TRBV11-2 with TRBJ1-5, with D possibly TRBD1 on 6 matching bases. The CDR3 length is 16 residues. Trimming took 1 base from V and 0 from J, leaving 10 bases between them. Germline V gene sequence: CDR1 SGHAT, CDR2 FQNNGV. CDR3 region: CASSLAQGYSNQPQHF. DNA for the CDR3: TGTGCCAGCAGCTTAGCGCAGGGGTATAGCAATCAGCCCCAGCATTTT.

The chain recombines TRBV27 with TRBJ2-1, with TRBD2 matching 9 bases. CDR3 size: 14 residues. V shed 4 bases and J 9 bases; nucleotides not matched to a gene: 7. The germline V gene encodes CDR1 MNHEY and CDR2 SMNVEV (reference sequence). The CDR3 is CASSSAGGPFEQFF. In DNA, the CDR3 is TGTGCCAGCAGTTCCGCGGGGGGGCCATTTGAGCAGTTCTTC.

This chain uses TRBV14 with TRBJ1-2; D is ambiguous. Germline V gene lookup returns CDR1 SGHDN and CDR2 FVKESK. The V end lost 3 bases, the J end lost 3 bases, and 14 bases lay between the germline ends. The CDR3 covers 15 residues. CDR3 bases: TGTGCCAGCAGCCAGGGTTTGGGCAGTGACTATGGCTACACCTTC. It encodes CASSQGLGSDYGYTF.

The chain employs TRBV30 and TRBJ2-5; 7 bases fit TRBD1. J gave up 5 bases and V 3 bases, and 9 bases lay outside the gene matches. Germline V gene data show CDR1 as GTSNPN and CDR2 as SVGIG (reference sequence). The CDR3 contains 14 residues. CDR3 amino acids: CAWSGAGGRETQYF. Here the CDR3 DNA reads TGTGCCTGGAGCGGGGCAGGGGGTCGGGAGACCCAGTACTTC.

This sequence joins TRBV4-3 and TRBJ1-1; D possibly corresponds to TRBD1 (6 bases). V shed 2 bases and J shed 5 bases, with 9 bases lying between them. The CDR3 contains 13 residues. CDR1 LGHNA and CDR2 YSLEER come from the germline V gene. The CDR3 region has the DNA TGCGCCAGCAGCCAAACGAGGGGGACTGAAGCTTTCTTT. Its protein is CASSQTRGTEAFF.

This clone was detected a few times. The CDR3 nucleotides read TGCGCCACAAAGGGGACAGGGAACACCGGGGAGCTGTTTTTT. This sequence encodes CATKGTGNTGELFF. The gene calls are TRBV10-1 and TRBJ2-2; 8 nucleotides line up with TRBD1. The CDR3 runs to 14 residues. Germline V gives CDR1 WNHNN, CDR2 SYGVQD (reference sequence). V shed 10 bases, J shed 1 base, and the junction held 5 bases outside the gene matches.

This sequence joins TRBV7-9 and TRBJ1-2; 11 nucleotides line up with TRBD1. The CDR3 contains 13 residues. V lost 5 bases to trimming and J lost 13 bases; unmatched junction nucleotides: 9. The germline V gene encodes CDR1 SEHNR and CDR2 FQNEAQ (reference sequence). This CDR3 is CASSPGQGAACTF. CDR3 sequence (DNA): TGTGCCAGCAGCCCCGGACAGGGGGCGGCTTGCACCTTC.